This T cell receptor (beta chain) was captured in a study of blood T cells in healthy people across ages. General study findings and limits: Diversity of TCR beta per million T cells declined in a roughly linear way with age.

A note on this clonotype: Its specificity is not known.

They isolated at least 6 million PBMCs from each sample. Primed by a sample-barcoded 5' primer and a J-beta primer mix, a second PCR proceeded for about 7 to 11 cycles. TCRdb reprocessed the 5' RACE reads via MiXCR and lists one record per CDR3 protein. The table includes 1.4 million or so distinct CDR3 sequences, about 45% detected once. The sequencing input was blood. The sequence was collected from a woman aged 18-35 years in good health.

The CDR3 here is CASALTGDNEQFF. CDR3 DNA: TGCGCCAGCGCCCTTACAGGGGATAATGAGCAGTTCTTC. The chain combines TRBV4-3 with TRBJ2-1, with TRBD1 identical over 7 bases. The ends lost 8 bases at V and 7 bases at J; junction bases unmatched: 8. CDR3 length: 13 residues. Germline-derived CDR1 and CDR2 are LGHNA and YSLEER.